The 10 T cell receptor beta chains listed next were all sequenced from one sample in a study of regulatory T cells in long-lasting Graves disease. The time point denotes: newly diagnosed GD, antithyroid drugs for less than 3 months. From RNA extracted from PBMCs, the TCR library was made. For TCR beta, libraries came from iRepertoire HTBI primers and Arm-PCR of CDR3 regions. TCRdb recomputed calls from the multiplex PCR reads with MiXCR, one row per CDR3 protein. The sample consists of some 500,000 distinct CDR3 sequences, approximately 13% of them appearing once. These same records also appear under a second study, on T cells in Graves' hyperthyroidism and ophthalmopathy.

The starting material was peripheral blood mononuclear cells (PBMCs), obtained at new diagnosis, from a patient treated with antithyroid drugs. The source is a man in his thirties or forties with Graves disease.

This clonotype showed up many times. The limits of the CDR3 on the DNA are not certain, so only TCRdb's listed CDR3 is given. J is TRBJ1-1 and V is TRBV12-3 or TRBV12-4; TRBD1 reflects the table's D call only, with no check against the DNA. Inclusive of both ends, the CDR3 amounts to 11 amino acids. The CDR3 sequence is CASSFGGGTFF.

This clonotype was seen ten or more times. The CDR3 sequence is CASRGPRGAGELFF. DNA for the CDR3: TGTGCCAGCAGAGGCCCTAGAGGGGCCGGGGAGCTGTTTTTT. The rearrangement uses TRBV27 and TRBJ2-2; D tentatively fits TRBD1 or TRBD2 (5 bases each). The germline CDR1 and CDR2 sequences are MNHEY and SMNVEV (reference sequence). There are 14 residues in the CDR3. The V end was cut by 6 bases, the J end by 6 bases, with 14 bases between.

This clonotype was seen many times. The chain has TRBV12-3 or TRBV12-4 and TRBJ2-1, with 11 positions matching TRBD2. With 3 bases clipped from V and 0 bases from J, the junction kept 7 bases outside the gene matches. This CDR3 is built from 18 residues. The CDR3 here is CASSFGLAGGSSYNEQFF. As DNA, the CDR3 is TGTGCCAGCAGTTTTGGCCTAGCGGGAGGAAGCTCCTACAATGAGCAGTTCTTC.

This clonotype was picked up many times. The J gene is TRBJ2-7, the V gene TRBV20-1, with TRBD2 matching 10 bases. V shed 3 bases, J shed 3 bases, and the junction held 8 bases outside the gene matches. Germline V gene data show CDR1 as DFQATT and CDR2 as SNEGSKA (reference sequence). This CDR3 contains 15 residues. The CDR3 protein is CSASIAGGPNYEQYF. DNA of the CDR3: TGCAGTGCTAGTATAGCGGGAGGACCCAACTACGAGCAGTACTTC.

This clonotype has more than one count but fewer than ten. The genes are TRBV5-5 and TRBJ2-1; 8 bases align to TRBD2. The CDR3 length is 15 residues. V gave up 3 bases and J gave up 7 bases; unmatched junction bases: 9. The V gene's germline CDR1 is SGHKS and CDR2 YYEKEE (reference sequence). CDR3 residues: CASSWPGGGSNEQFF. The DNA of the CDR3 is TGTGCCAGCAGCTGGCCGGGGGGGGGGTCTAATGAGCAGTTCTTC.

This clonotype showed up many times. The V gene is TRBV13, the J gene TRBJ1-1, with TRBD1 identical over 7 bases. Germline lookup yields CDR1 PRHDT and CDR2 FYEKMQ (reference sequence). Trimming took 8 bases from V and 0 from J; bases not matched to a gene: 6. The CDR3 runs to 14 residues. The CDR3, as DNA: TGTGCCAGCCAAGAAGGGGGCATGAACACTGAAGCTTTCTTT. Protein product: CASQEGGMNTEAFF.

This clonotype showed up just a few times. The chain couples TRBV6-6 to TRBJ1-2; maybe TRBD1 (5 bases). V was shortened by 0 bases and J by 4 bases, with 6 bases between the two germline ends. Germline values: CDR1 MNHNY, CDR2 SVGAGI (reference sequence). The CDR3 consists of 13 residues. Written as DNA, the CDR3 is TGTGCCAGCAGTTACTCGGGACTCTATGGCTACACCTTC. Translation: CASSYSGLYGYTF.

Notes on this clonotype: This clone may be a read error of a much larger clone one base away. It is likely a read error, because the conserved phenylalanine at the end of the CDR3 is missing. The chain has TRBV2 and TRBJ2-1; D gene ambiguous. The V end was cut by 2 bases, the J end by 8 bases, with 7 bases between. The CDR3 loop spans 12 amino acids. CDR1 and CDR2 (germline): SNHLY, FYNNEI. Here the CDR3 reads CASSELGDEQFL. In DNA, the CDR3 is TGTGCCAGCAGTGAATTGGGTGATGAGCAGTTCCTC.

J is TRBJ2-3 and V is TRBV5-1; no definite D call. The CDR3 sequence is 12 residues long. Trimming stripped 6 bases from V and 1 base from J, with 6 bases between. The germline V gene encodes CDR1 SGHRS and CDR2 YFSETQ. CDR3 in amino acids: CASKRGTDTQYF. As DNA, the CDR3 is TGCGCCAGCAAACGTGGCACAGATACGCAGTATTTT.

Notes on this clonotype: With only one base between it and a far larger clone, this is likely a read error. It is likely a read error, because the conserved phenylalanine at the end of the CDR3 is missing. The chain uses TRBV7-9 and TRBJ2-7; the match to TRBD2 covers 12 bases. CDR3 length: 14 residues. With 1 base clipped from V and 5 bases from J, the junction kept 0 bases outside the gene matches. Germline V gene data show CDR1 as SEHNR and CDR2 as FQNEAQ (reference sequence). CDR3 protein: CASSLGLAGDEQYL. CDR3 sequence (DNA): TGTGCCAGCAGCTTAGGACTAGCGGGAGACGAGCAGTACCTC.